These 14 T cell receptor beta chains share one sample of origin, sequenced in a study of spatial heterogeneity in lung cancer. The time point here: sample taken at primary tumor resection. Study results and limitations: One measure, the expanded intratumoral alpha and beta TCR count, tracked tumor mutation counts.

TCRdb redid the calling of the 5' RACE reads with MiXCR, one entry per CDR3 protein. The sample carries over 10,000 distinct CDR3 sequences, approximately 5.6% recorded once. These TCRs are of unknown antigen specificity. The specimen comprised lung tumor tissue, sampled at surgery. The receptors come from a female donor with early-stage non-small cell lung cancer.

This clonotype qualifies as medium-sized. This beta chain lies outside the target of a library built for alpha chains; its clone size means little. The CDR3 here is CASGQNSNQPQHF. DNA of the CDR3: TGTGCCAGTGGACAGAATAGCAATCAGCCCCAGCATTTT. This chain links TRBV6-2 or TRBV6-3 with TRBJ1-5; possibly TRBD1 for D (6 bases). V was pared by 9 bases and J by 0 bases, with 9 bases between. The germline V gene has CDR1 MNHEY and CDR2 SVGEGT. The CDR3 is 13 residues long.

This clonotype occurred many times. The size of this beta chain means little, since it is a stray read in a library made for alpha chains. J is TRBJ1-4 and V is TRBV4-3; D is unresolved. V lost 1 base and J lost 7, with 7 bases in between. The CDR3 has 13 amino acids. Germline V gives CDR1 LGHNA, CDR2 YSLEER. The CDR3 nucleotides read TGCGCCAGCAGCCAAGTTGTTGGTGAAAAACTGTTTTTT. It codes for CASSQVVGEKLFF.

This clonotype was recorded at least ten times. A library made for alpha chains picked up this beta chain off target, so its size means little. The chain combines TRBV7-6 with TRBJ1-6; D unclear. This CDR3 has 13 amino acids. V lost 4 bases to trimming and J lost 2 bases, with 3 bases between them. Germline V gives CDR1 SGHVS, CDR2 FNYEAQ. CDR3 region: CASSSAYNSPLHF. Here the CDR3 DNA reads TGTGCCAGCAGCTCCGCCTATAATTCACCCCTCCACTTT.

This clonotype was seen ten or more times. This beta chain turned up in a library designed for alpha chains; as an off-target read, its abundance says little. V gene TRBV6-5 combines with J gene TRBJ1-4; possible D gene TRBD1, 5 bases. There are 14 residues in the CDR3. Deletions cut 6 bases from V and 7 bases from J, with 15 bases between. CDR1 and CDR2 (germline): MNHEY, SVGAGI. The CDR3 DNA is TGTGCCAGCAGGCTACTACTTGGGGGTGAAAAACTGTTTTTT. Protein sequence: CASRLLLGGEKLFF.

The sample holds many counts of this clonotype. This beta chain is a stray read from a library made for alpha chains; its abundance is not meaningful. The J gene is TRBJ2-1, the V gene TRBV6-2 or TRBV6-3; 15 nucleotides match TRBD2. Germline-derived CDR1 and CDR2 are MNHEY and SVGEGT. This CDR3 spans 14 amino acids. V was pared by 6 bases and J by 9 bases, with 3 bases of the junction left unmatched. CDR3: CASSGTSGGIEQFF. In nucleotides, the CDR3 is TGTGCCAGCAGCGGGACTAGCGGGGGGATTGAGCAGTTCTTC.

This clonotype was found many times. This beta chain is a stray read from a library made for alpha chains; its abundance is not meaningful. V gene TRBV27 combines with J gene TRBJ1-5; 8 nucleotides align to TRBD1. V gave up 4 bases and J gave up 6 bases; unmatched junction bases: 8. Germline CDR1 MNHEY, CDR2 SMNVEV (reference sequence). The CDR3 contains 15 residues. CDR3 protein: CASSSTGEGFQPQHF. The CDR3 region has the DNA TGTGCCAGCAGTTCGACAGGGGAGGGTTTTCAGCCCCAGCATTTT.

There are many counts of this clonotype. As an off-target read in a library built for alpha chains, this beta chain has a frequency of little significance. V is TRBV5-1 and J is TRBJ1-3; D ambiguous. Germline CDR1 is SGHRS and CDR2 is YFSETQ. Trimming cost V 0 bases and J 4 bases, with 5 bases left between them. The CDR3 length is 13 residues. The CDR3 sequence: CASSLGRGNTIYF. Written as DNA, the CDR3 is TGCGCCAGCAGCTTGGGCAGAGGAAACACCATATATTTT.

This clonotype has ten or more counts. This beta chain appears as a stray read in a library generated for alpha chains; its size is not informative. V gene TRBV7-6 combines with J gene TRBJ2-5, with no clear D. Deletions cut 2 bases from V and 5 bases from J, with 9 bases between. CDR3 length: 13 residues. CDR1 is SGHVS, CDR2 FNYEAQ, per germline. CDR3 in DNA: TGTGCCAGCAGCTTAAGGCGGCTTGAGACCCAGTACTTC. Its protein product is CASSLRRLETQYF. Filled out from reference TRBV7-6 and TRBJ2-5, the complete variable domain reads GAGVSQSPRYKVTKRGQDVALRCDPISGHVSLYWYRQALGQGPEFLTYFNYEAQQDKSGLPNDRFSAERPEGSISTLTIQRTEQRDSAMYRCASSLRRLETQYFGPGTRLLVL.

This clonotype was detected only a few times. The library was designed around alpha chains, so this beta chain is a stray read whose abundance carries little weight. The J gene is TRBJ2-5, the V gene TRBV7-8; 9 bases agree with TRBD2. V lost 5 bases and J lost 3; bases outside the gene matches: 13. The germline gives CDR1 SGHVS, CDR2 FQNEAQ. CDR3 size: 17 residues. The CDR3 coding sequence is TGTGCCAGCAGCCTCAGAAAGGCCGGGACTAGCAAAGAGACCCAGTACTTC. Residues: CASSLRKAGTSKETQYF.

This clonotype was seen at least ten times. This beta chain lies outside the target of a library built for alpha chains; its clone size means little. This sequence joins TRBV3-1 and TRBJ2-7; tentative D call: TRBD1 (5 bases). This CDR3 region has 11 residues. Trimming pared 3 bases from V and 7 bases from J, leaving 7 bases between. Germline CDR1 reads LGHDT; CDR2 reads YNNKEL (reference sequence). The CDR3 coding sequence is TGTGCCAGCAGCCAGCAGGGAGAGCAGTACTTC. Its protein is CASSQQGEQYF.

In this sample, this clonotype turned up many times. Because the library targeted alpha chains, this beta chain is an off-target read whose size means little. The chain links TRBV28 to TRBJ2-7, with no clear D. Trimming took 4 bases from V and 0 from J, leaving 4 bases between them. Germline assignment: CDR1 MDHEN and CDR2 SYDVKM. The CDR3 covers 12 residues. CDR3 DNA: TGTGCCAGCAGTTCGAGCTCCTACGAGCAGTACTTC. Translated, it gives CASSSSSYEQYF.

This clonotype was seen repeatedly, ten times or more. The library was prepared for alpha chains; this beta chain is a stray read, so its frequency means little. The chain combines TRBV12-3 or TRBV12-4 with TRBJ2-1; D assignment may be TRBD1 or TRBD2 (5 bases each). The length of the CDR3 is 13 residues. Trimming cost V 6 bases and J 6 bases, with 12 bases left between them. CDR3 nucleotide sequence: TGTGCCAGCAGCCTCCGGGGACCCAATGAGCAGTTCTTC. Protein product: CASSLRGPNEQFF.

This clonotype was observed at least ten times. Being off target in a library aimed at alpha chains, this beta chain has a size of little meaning. DNA for the CDR3: TGTGCCAGCGGACGGCCGGGACTAGCAGGCCCGGGAGATACGCAGTATTTT. Amino acids: CASGRPGLAGPGDTQYF. This chain connects TRBV28 to TRBJ2-3, with 9 positions matching TRBD2. Germline CDR1 and CDR2: MDHEN and SYDVKM. The ends lost 8 bases at V and 5 bases at J; junction bases unmatched: 17. CDR3 length: 17 residues.

This clonotype occurred many times. With the library built for alpha chains, this beta chain is off target and its frequency is not meaningful. The V call is TRBV15, the J call TRBJ2-1; the D gene is possibly TRBD2 (6 bases). The CDR3 extends over 15 amino acids. V lost 6 bases and J 4 bases, leaving 16 bases between the germline ends. Germline V gene sequence: CDR1 LNHNV, CDR2 YYDKDF (reference sequence). This chain's CDR3 is CATSILRLAYNEQFF. For the CDR3, the DNA is TGTGCCACCAGTATCCTGAGGCTAGCGTACAATGAGCAGTTCTTC.